This is a list of T cell receptor beta chains from one sample in a study of identical twins. TCRdb analysed the 5' RACE reads with MiXCR anew, one entry per CDR3 protein. The table has approximately 630,000 distinct CDR3 sequences, 7% to 7.5% seen once. These data were also reused for a study on yellow fever vaccine responses in identical twins.

Input material: PBMCs. These receptor sequences come from a woman between 18 and 30 years old in good health. Both conserved end residues are part of each CDR3. The D gene is left open where the match is weak. Expanded clones get a size class; other rows say once, few or many, or leave the size out.

DNA,CDR3,size,J,D,V
TGCGCCAGCAGCTTTGATTCGGGACAGGGGTATTCACCCCTCCACTTT,CASSFDSGQGYSPLHF,many,TRBJ1-6,TRBD1,TRBV5-1
TGTGCCACAATGGGGACAGGAGCCTATGGCTACACCTTC,CATMGTGAYGYTF,few,TRBJ1-2,TRBD1,TRBV7-9
TGTGCCAGCAGTTACTCGACGGGGGCCTACACCGGGGAGCTGTTTTTT,CASSYSTGAYTGELFF,many,TRBJ2-2,NA,TRBV6-2/TRBV6-3
TGTGCCAGCAGTACCAGCGGGTACTACAATGAGCAGTTCTTC,CASSTSGYYNEQFF,NA,TRBJ2-1,NA,TRBV6-1
TGTGCCATCAGCGCAAAAAACCAAGAGACCCAGTACTTC,CAISAKNQETQYF,NA,TRBJ2-5,NA,TRBV10-3
TGCGCCAGCAGCCAAGGGGCAGGCCAAAGCTCCTATAATTCACCCCTCCACTTT,CASSQGAGQSSYNSPLHF,many,TRBJ1-6,NA,TRBV4-1
TGCGCCAGTAAAGCGGGGGAGAACACCGGGGAGCTGTTTTTT,CASKAGENTGELFF,NA,TRBJ2-2,TRBD2,TRBV10-2
TGCAGTGCTAGAGATCGGACCACGAGCTCCTACGAGCAGTACTTC,CSARDRTTSSYEQYF,NA,TRBJ2-7,NA,TRBV20-1
TGCGCCAGCAGCCCACTGAACATGGGAACCTACGAGCAGTACTTC,CASSPLNMGTYEQYF,many,TRBJ2-7,NA,TRBV5-1
TGTGCCAGCAGTTCCTTAACGGGAATCCACAATGAGCAGTTCTTC,CASSSLTGIHNEQFF,many,TRBJ2-1,NA,TRBV7-6
TGCAGCGTTGATGGGCAGAACACTGAAGCTTTCTTT,CSVDGQNTEAFF,few,TRBJ1-1,NA,TRBV29-1
TGTGCCAGCAGCTTAGCCCCCCGAGCTTTCTTT,CASSLAPRAFF,many,TRBJ1-1,NA,TRBV11-2
TGCAGCGTCGGACAGGGCCTTTCTAGCACAGATACGCAGTATTTT,CSVGQGLSSTDTQYF,few,TRBJ2-3,TRBD1,TRBV29-1
TGCGCCAGCAGCTTGCTTGGGACTAGCGGGGGGTCCTCCTACAATGAGCAGTTCTTC,CASSLLGTSGGSSYNEQFF,NA,TRBJ2-1,TRBD2,TRBV5-1
TGTGCCAGCAGTTACAATTCCCTCTCTGGAAACACCATATATTTT,CASSYNSLSGNTIYF,many,TRBJ1-3,NA,TRBV6-5
TGTGCCAGCAGCACGGACGGCCCTGGCGAAAAACTGTTTTTT,CASSTDGPGEKLFF,many,TRBJ1-4,NA,TRBV7-9
TGTGCCAGCAGTTTGACTGAAGGAAGTTCCTACGAGCAGTACTTC,CASSLTEGSSYEQYF,NA,TRBJ2-7,NA,TRBV12-3/TRBV12-4
TGCGCCAGCAGTGAGGGTACAGGGGGGGAGACCCAGTACTTC,CASSEGTGGETQYF,few,TRBJ2-5,TRBD1,TRBV10-1
TGCAGCGTTGAAGGGACAGGGACAATGAACACTGAAGCTTTCTTT,CSVEGTGTMNTEAFF,few,TRBJ1-1,TRBD1,TRBV29-1
TGTGCCAGCAGCCCCGAAGCGGTTTCCTACGAGCAGTACTTC,CASSPEAVSYEQYF,many,TRBJ2-7,NA,TRBV11-2
TGTGCCATCAGTGAGTCAGGTGGGACAGGGGGCAATCAGCCCCAGCATTTT,CAISESGGTGGNQPQHF,many,TRBJ1-5,TRBD1,TRBV10-3
TGTGCCAGCAGTGTCGACAGGGGGCAGGATGAGCAGTTCTTC,CASSVDRGQDEQFF,many,TRBJ2-1,TRBD1,TRBV2
TGTGCCAGCAGTTCGACCCAACCTAGGGGTGAGCAGTTCTTC,CASSSTQPRGEQFF,few,TRBJ2-1,NA,TRBV2
TGTGCCAGCTCACCACAGAGGGGCCTCACAGATACGCAGTATTTT,CASSPQRGLTDTQYF,NA,TRBJ2-3,NA,TRBV18
TGTGCCAGCAGTTTATCATCGGGACGGCTAAACTCTGGAAACACCATATATTTT,CASSLSSGRLNSGNTIYF,many,TRBJ1-3,NA,TRBV28
TGTGCCAGCAGTTTACCCGGGTACCAACTGAAGAACACCGGGGAGCTGTTTTTT,CASSLPGYQLKNTGELFF,many,TRBJ2-2,NA,TRBV28
TGTGCCATCAGTGGGGTTGTGAACACCGGGGAGCTGTTTTTT,CAISGVVNTGELFF,few,TRBJ2-2,NA,TRBV10-3
TGTGCCAGCTCACCCTCAGCGGTTGTATACAATGAGCAGTTCTTC,CASSPSAVVYNEQFF,NA,TRBJ2-1,NA,TRBV18
TGCGCCAGCAGCCAAGATCTGTACGAGCAGTACTTC,CASSQDLYEQYF,many,TRBJ2-7,NA,TRBV4-1